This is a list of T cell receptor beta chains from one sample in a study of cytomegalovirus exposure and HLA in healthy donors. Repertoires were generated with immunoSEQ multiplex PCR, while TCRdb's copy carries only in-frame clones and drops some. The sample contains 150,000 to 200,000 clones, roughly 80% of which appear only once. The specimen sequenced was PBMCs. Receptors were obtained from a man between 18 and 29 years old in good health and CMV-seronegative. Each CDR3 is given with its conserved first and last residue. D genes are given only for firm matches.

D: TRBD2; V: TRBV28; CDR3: CASSPFHGTSGKAGANVLTF
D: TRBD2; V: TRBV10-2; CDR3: CASSGSGANQETQYF
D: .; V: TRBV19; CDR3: CASSTKWGPYNEQFF
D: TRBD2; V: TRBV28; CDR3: CASSFAPREGGSGYEQYF
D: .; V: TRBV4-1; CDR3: CASSQGSGGPYYGYTF
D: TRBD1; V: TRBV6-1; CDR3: CAGGQELSYEQYF
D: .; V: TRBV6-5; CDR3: CASSPRHFNEQFF
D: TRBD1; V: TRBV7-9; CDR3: CASSLAGTVREAFF
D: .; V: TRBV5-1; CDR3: CASSPSGGMNTEAFF
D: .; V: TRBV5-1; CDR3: CASSSIQGANTEAFF
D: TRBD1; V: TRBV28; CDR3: CASSSKGRDRGFRVDEQFF
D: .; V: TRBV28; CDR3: CASSFTDMNTEAFF
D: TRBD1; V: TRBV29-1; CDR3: CSVTGNYGYTF
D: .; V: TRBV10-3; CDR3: CAISSTNYGYTF
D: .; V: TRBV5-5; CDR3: CASSLLSQGRNNYSPLHF
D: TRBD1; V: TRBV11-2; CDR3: CASTRTGFADTQYF
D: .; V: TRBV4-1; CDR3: CASSQDGGNLFF
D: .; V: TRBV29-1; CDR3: CSVKRERWEQFF
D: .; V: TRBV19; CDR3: CASSIGWWGREDYGYTF
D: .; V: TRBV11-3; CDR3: CASSFRLGEKLFF
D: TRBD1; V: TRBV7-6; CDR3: CASSLVHPGQGDNEQFF
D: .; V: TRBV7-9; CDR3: CASSPVGGVAYEQYF
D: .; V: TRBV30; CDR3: CAWSALVRELFF
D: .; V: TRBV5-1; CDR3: CASSGVSGDGRETQYF
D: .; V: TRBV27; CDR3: CASSLRARMNEQYF
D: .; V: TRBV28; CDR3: CASSSLYWGPTDTQYF
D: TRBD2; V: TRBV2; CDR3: CASSLRLLAGEETQYF
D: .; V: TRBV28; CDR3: CASSRMRDSNTGELFF
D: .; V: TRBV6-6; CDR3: CAVAGTSYEQYF
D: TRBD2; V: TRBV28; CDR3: CASPPSGRSDTQYF
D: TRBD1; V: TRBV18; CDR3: CASSPRTGSIEQYF
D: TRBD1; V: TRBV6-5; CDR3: CASSPTGQVESPLHF
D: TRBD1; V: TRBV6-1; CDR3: CASSLDRGVTGVLFF
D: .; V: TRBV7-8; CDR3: CASSFGLTEAFF
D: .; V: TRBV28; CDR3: CASTTGTYEQYF
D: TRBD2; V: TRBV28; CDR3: CASLHGGRKENEQFF
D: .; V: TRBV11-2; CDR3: CASSRGGNSPLHF
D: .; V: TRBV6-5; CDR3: CASSSLDRLNGYTF
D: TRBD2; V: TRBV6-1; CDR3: CANGGLSGGYNEQFF
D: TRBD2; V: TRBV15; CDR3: CATKAGGDTDTQYF
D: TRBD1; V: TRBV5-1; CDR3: CASKRTGSNTEAFF
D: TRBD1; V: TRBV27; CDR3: CASSLGGQASYEQYF
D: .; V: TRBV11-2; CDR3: CASSAYSSSYNEQFF
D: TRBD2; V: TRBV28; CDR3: CASSSFPTSATDTQYF
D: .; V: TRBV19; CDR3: CASSIESGKNYGYTF
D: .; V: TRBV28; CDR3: CASSFKIRLIRIGYTF
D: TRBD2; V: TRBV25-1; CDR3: CASSALGLAGNEQFF
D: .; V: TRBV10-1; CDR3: CASSERESWFYGYTF
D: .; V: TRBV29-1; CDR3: CSVHGGMDYGYTF
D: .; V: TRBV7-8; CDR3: CATRVSAETQYF
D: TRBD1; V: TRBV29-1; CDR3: CSVRTGIIGYTF
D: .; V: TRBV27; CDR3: CASSFGGTAIEQYF
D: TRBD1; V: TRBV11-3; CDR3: CASSLSQGDTGELFF